The T cell receptor (beta chain) under discussion was sequenced for a study of cytomegalovirus exposure and HLA in healthy donors. Turning to this clone: Its antigen is not identified.

This CDR3 has 14 amino acids. The germline V and J ends were trimmed by 2 bases and 1 base, with 9 bases remaining between them. Germline lookup yields CDR1 SGDLS and CDR2 YYNGEE. The PCR ran on 60 Vbeta and 13 Jbeta primers. Sequencing was performed with immunoSEQ multiplex PCR; in TCRdb, only in-frame clones are kept and a portion is missing. The table lists about 76,000 clones, roughly 73% of them singletons, with around 15% in the top ten. Study results and limitations: Some V segments, including TRBV6-2 and TRBV6-3, were excluded as indistinguishable. Trimming of TCR beta V- and J-genes showed a link, identified in a later analysis, to a missense DCLRE1C variant.

The source material was PBMCs. The source is a woman aged 35 to 49 in good health and CMV-seropositive. The rearrangement uses TRBV9 and TRBJ1-1; D is undetermined. CDR3 residues: CASSVEVKNTEAFF. The CDR3 DNA reads TGTGCCAGCAGCGTGGAGGTGAAGAACACTGAAGCTTTCTTT.